Below, 18 T cell receptor beta chains from the same sample are listed, as sequenced in a study of blood T cell repertoires in COVID-19. The table came from immunoSEQ multiplex PCR; TCRdb's copy has only in-frame clones and leaves some out. The table records 100,000 to 120,000 clones, more than 65% of them present only once. The sample taken for sequencing was peripheral blood. These receptors all stem from a woman aged 80 or over with acute or convalescent COVID-19.

The rearrangement links TRBV21-1 to TRBJ1-5; the table's D call TRBD1 went unverified against the DNA. TRBV21-1 is noted as a pseudogene. The CDR3 has 14 residues. The CDR3 nucleotides read TGTGCCAGCATCTTACAGATAAGCAATCAGCCCCAGCATTTT. Translating it yields CASILQISNQPQHF.

The V call is TRBV6-5, the J call TRBJ1-1; a weak D match, TRBD1 (6 bases). The germline V gene encodes CDR1 MNHEY and CDR2 SVGAGI. V lost 10 bases and J 1 base, leaving 19 bases between the germline ends. The CDR3 has 15 amino acids. CDR3 bases: TGTGCCACCGCCCTCCCGGGACAATCGAACACTGAAGCTTTCTTT. Translated: CATALPGQSNTEAFF.

The rearrangement joins TRBV5-6 to TRBJ2-7; unclear D gene. Deletions cut 4 bases from V and 3 bases from J, with 23 bases between. The length of the CDR3 is 17 residues. The germline CDR1 and CDR2 sequences are SGHDT and YYEEEE. CDR3 nucleotide sequence: TGTGCCAGCAGCCCGGAGTCCTCGCACCCTCCTAACTACGAGCAGTACTTC. It is translated as CASSPESSHPPNYEQYF.

The chain couples TRBV10-2 to TRBJ2-2, with D perhaps TRBD2 (6 bases). This CDR3 has 15 amino acids. Germline V gene lookup returns CDR1 WSHSY and CDR2 SAAADI. V gave up 8 bases and J gave up 3 bases, with 16 bases separating them. The CDR3 loop reads CASRGGGSDTGELFF. The CDR3 DNA reads TGCGCCAGCCGGGGAGGAGGGTCGGACACCGGGGAGCTGTTTTTT.

The chain carries TRBV18 and TRBJ2-7; tentative D call: TRBD2 (5 bases). Germline CDR1 is KGHSH and CDR2 is LQKENI. With 4 bases removed from V and 7 bases from J, the gap between germline ends came to 26 bases. CDR3 length: 17 residues. The CDR3 nucleotides read TGTGCCAGCTCACAAGCAATCATGACTGGGGAGTATGGGGAGCAGTACTTC. Amino acid sequence: CASSQAIMTGEYGEQYF.

Many counts were recorded for this clone. The chain combines TRBV30 with TRBJ2-2, with a tentative D call TRBD1 (5 bases). Germline V gene lookup returns CDR1 GTSNPN and CDR2 SVGIG (reference sequence). V dropped 2 bases and J dropped 4 bases, with 14 bases sitting between them. The CDR3 is made up of 15 amino acids. CDR3 in DNA: TGTGCCTGGAGTCCGTTAAGGACAAGCACCGGGGAGCTGTTTTTT. Translating it yields CAWSPLRTSTGELFF.

V usage is TRBV6-6 and J usage is TRBJ2-7; 10 bases line up with TRBD1. The germline V gene has CDR1 MNHNY and CDR2 SVGAGI (reference sequence). The trim removed 7 bases at V and 3 bases at J, leaving 12 bases unmatched. The CDR3 is 16 residues long. DNA of the CDR3: TGTGCCAGCACCCGAGAGACAGGGGGCGGCAGCTACGAGCAGTACTTC. Residues: CASTRETGGGSYEQYF.

This clone was seen a single time. The genes are TRBV27 and TRBJ1-5; D remains ambiguous. Germline-derived CDR1 and CDR2 are MNHEY and SMNVEV (reference sequence). The CDR3 covers 16 residues. Trimming shortened V by 3 bases and J by 2 bases, and 14 bases separated the two germline ends. The CDR3 protein is CASSFNYGKGNQPQHF. CDR3 nucleotides: TGTGCCAGCAGTTTTAACTACGGGAAGGGCAATCAGCCCCAGCATTTT.

The chain has TRBV2 and TRBJ2-7, with D tentatively TRBD2 (7 bases). Germline V CDR1 and CDR2: SNHLY, FYNNEI. Deletions cut 6 bases from V and 5 bases from J, with 14 bases between. CDR3 length: 13 amino acids. This CDR3 is CASRGGGINEQYF. The CDR3 coding sequence is TGTGCCAGCAGGGGAGGGGGGATCAACGAGCAGTACTTC.

This CDR3 reads CAWEISQDTEAFF. The CDR3 DNA sequence: TGTGCCTGGGAAATCAGTCAGGACACTGAAGCTTTCTTT. The rearrangement joins TRBV30 to TRBJ1-1; D is undetermined. CDR3 size: 13 residues. The germline V and J ends were trimmed by 5 bases and 3 bases, with 13 bases remaining between them. Germline V gene sequence: CDR1 GTSNPN, CDR2 SVGIG (reference sequence).

Concerning this clone: This sample also contains other DNA sequences that code for the same CDR3. V gene TRBV5-4 combines with J gene TRBJ2-1; possible D gene TRBD2, 5 bases. The ends were cut back, 0 bases at V and 5 bases at J, with 6 bases in the middle. CDR1 and CDR2 from the germline V gene are SGHNT and YYREEE (reference sequence). This CDR3 has 13 residues. CDR3 in DNA: TGTGCCAGCAGCTTGGCGGGGAACAATGAGCAGTTCTTC. This codes for CASSLAGNNEQFF.

The rearrangement links TRBV7-2 to TRBJ1-5; D call uncertain. The CDR3 consists of 13 residues. V was shortened by 4 bases and J by 5 bases, with 9 bases between the two germline ends. Germline CDR1 and CDR2: SGHTA and FQGNSA. DNA of the CDR3: TGTGCCAGCAGCTCATTCGAGTATCAGCCCCAGCATTTT. Amino acid sequence: CASSSFEYQPQHF.

The CDR3 protein is CASRDSAGSSYNSPLHF. The CDR3 region has the DNA TGCGCCAGCAGGGACTCCGCGGGGAGCTCCTATAATTCACCCCTCCACTTT. The chain carries TRBV5-1 and TRBJ1-6; D not certain. Looked up from germline, CDR1 is SGHRS and CDR2 is YFSETQ. This CDR3 comprises 17 residues. Trimming shortened V by 5 bases and J by 0 bases, and 15 bases separated the two germline ends.

This sequence joins TRBV18 and TRBJ2-2; D remains unclear. CDR1 is KGHSH and CDR2 is LQKENI in the germline V gene. The CDR3 has 16 residues. With 5 bases removed from V and 1 base from J, the gap between germline ends came to 14 bases. The CDR3 DNA reads TGTGCCAGCTCAAACCAACAGTCCCGGAACACCGGGGAGCTGTTTTTT. Protein: CASSNQQSRNTGELFF. The whole variable domain, filled in from reference TRBV18 and TRBJ2-2, reads NAGVMQNPRHLVRRRGQEARLRCSPMKGHSHVYWYRQLPEEGLKFMVYLQKENIIDESGMPKERFSAEFPKEGPSILRIQQVVRGDSAAYFCASSNQQSRNTGELFFGEGSRLTVL.

The chain employs TRBV29-1 and TRBJ2-3, with 9 positions matching TRBD2. Unmatched junction bases numbered 9, after V lost 6 bases and J lost 5 bases. CDR1 is SQVTM and CDR2 is ANQGSEA in the germline V gene. The CDR3 is made up of 14 amino acids. CDR3 nucleotides: TGCAGCGTCCTTAGCGGGAGAGGGATAGATACGCAGTATTTT. Translated, it gives CSVLSGRGIDTQYF.

The chain is built from TRBV3-1 (or the pseudogene TRBV3-2) and TRBJ1-5; 7 positions agree with TRBD1. CDR1 and CDR2 from the germline V gene are LGHDT and YNNKEL (reference sequence). The length of the CDR3 is 15 residues. The V segment lost 3 bases and the J segment 4 bases; nucleotides outside the gene matches: 6. CDR3 residues: CASSQGSGGNQPQHF. The DNA of the CDR3 is TGTGCCAGCAGCCAGGGGTCAGGGGGAAATCAGCCCCAGCATTTT.

V gene TRBV4-3 combines with J gene TRBJ2-1; D possibly corresponds to TRBD1 (6 bases). This CDR3 is built from 15 residues. Trimming pared 0 bases from V and 5 bases from J, leaving 11 bases between. Germline lookup yields CDR1 LGHNA and CDR2 YSLEER. DNA for the CDR3: TGCGCCAGCAGCCAAGATTCAGGGGCCCACAATGAGCAGTTCTTC. Translating gives CASSQDSGAHNEQFF.

The rearrangement links TRBV18 to TRBJ2-7; 11 positions match TRBD1. Losses at the gene ends were 0 bases for V and 9 bases for J; bases not matched to a gene: 7. CDR3 length: 15 residues. The germline gives CDR1 KGHSH, CDR2 LQKENI. The CDR3 spells CASSPPGQGASLQYF. CDR3 sequence (DNA): TGTGCCAGCTCACCACCCGGACAGGGGGCTTCTTTGCAGTACTTC.